The clone carrying this T cell receptor (beta chain) was observed at least ten times. Its antigen remains unidentified. J lost 8 bases, V lost 2 bases, and 9 bases had no gene match. Germline assignment: CDR1 MNHNS and CDR2 SASEGT. The CDR3 totals 16 residues. The data derive from a study of T cell repertoires in cytomegalovirus infection. Study conclusions and caveats: In two of eight donors, the top clonotype was HLA-C-restricted CMV-specific.

Via MiXCR, TCRdb re-called the reads, giving one row per CDR3 protein. The top ten clones hold less than 50% of a sample with a few hundred thousand distinct CDR3 sequences, over 15% of them seen once. The receptor comes from a human donor in good health (CMV status not recorded). Some clones in this sample may be carry-over from other donors' samples. Sequencing was done on a sample of CD8+ T cells from PBMCs. The chain couples TRBV6-1 to TRBJ1-4; TRBD1 aligns across 9 bases. In DNA form, the CDR3 reads TGTGCCAGCAGTGAACTAACCGGGACAGGGACGGAAAAACTGTTTTTT. Encoded protein: CASSELTGTGTEKLFF.